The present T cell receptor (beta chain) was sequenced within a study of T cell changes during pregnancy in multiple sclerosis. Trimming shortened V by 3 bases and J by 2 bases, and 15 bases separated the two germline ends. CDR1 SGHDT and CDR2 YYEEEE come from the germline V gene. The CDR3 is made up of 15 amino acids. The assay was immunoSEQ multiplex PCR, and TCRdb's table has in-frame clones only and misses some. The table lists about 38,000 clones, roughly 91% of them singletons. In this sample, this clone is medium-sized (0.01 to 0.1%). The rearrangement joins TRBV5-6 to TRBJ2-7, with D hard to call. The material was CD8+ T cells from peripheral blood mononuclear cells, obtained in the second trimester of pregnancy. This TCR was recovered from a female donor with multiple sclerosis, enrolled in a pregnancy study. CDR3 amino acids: CASSSSELTTYEQYF. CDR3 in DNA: TGTGCCAGCAGCTCGAGTGAGCTAACGACCTACGAGCAGTACTTC.